This T cell receptor (beta chain) was captured by sequencing in a study of blood T cell repertoires in COVID-19. As for the study in general: Sites in the United States, Italy and Spain provided acute and convalescent COVID-19 samples. From T cells, B-cell-depleted T cells, or PBMCs came the material, which was cDNA or gDNA.

Study processing details: Amplification from reference gene primers served as the basis for estimated nucleated cell counts. Assay: immunoSEQ multiplex PCR; the TCRdb copy retains only in-frame clones and omits some. V and J calls plus clone size are reproduced from that table; the DNA served to infer D and trimming. The sample carries about 190,000 clones, 89% recorded once. The sample taken for sequencing was peripheral blood. The sequence came from a man between 35 and 55 years old with acute or convalescent COVID-19.

The CDR3 DNA reads as TGTGCCACCAGTGACACAGGAGATAGCAATCAGCCCCAGCATTTT. Encoded protein: CATSDTGDSNQPQHF. The chain has TRBV24-1 and TRBJ1-5, with TRBD1 as a possible D gene (5 bases). Germline CDR1 and CDR2: KGHDR and SFDVKD. The CDR3 covers 15 residues. The germline V and J ends were trimmed by 4 bases and 0 bases, with 9 bases remaining between them.